The 13 T cell receptor beta chains listed next were all sequenced from one sample in a study of a mutant IDH1 vaccine in newly diagnosed glioma. Assay: immunoSEQ multiplex PCR; the TCRdb copy retains only in-frame clones and omits some. The table has about 94,000 clones, over 85% seen once; the top ten hold over 0.7%. No cognate antigen is known for these TCRs. Stated time point: week 47, end of study. The investigators gave 300 ug of mutant IDH1 20-mer peptide in each vaccine dose, together with topical imiquimod. The specimen was PBMCs, collected from a glioma patient whose treatment included an IDH1 peptide vaccine. All receptors come from a woman between 45 and 65 years old with glioma.

The chain joins TRBV19 to TRBJ1-1; tentative D call: TRBD1 (5 bases). The CDR3 runs 14 residues. The germline V and J ends were trimmed by 7 bases and 4 bases, with 16 bases remaining between them. Germline lookup yields CDR1 LNHDA and CDR2 SQIVND (reference sequence). CDR3 sequence: CASTLVPGGTEAFF. In nucleotides, the CDR3 is TGTGCCAGTACTCTAGTCCCGGGGGGCACTGAAGCTTTCTTT.

The chain uses TRBV11-2 and TRBJ2-5; 7 nucleotides match TRBD2. The V gene end was trimmed by 3 bases and the J gene end by 4 bases; junction bases not matched to a gene: 8. Germline loops: CDR1 SGHAT, CDR2 FQNNGV. The CDR3 is 15 residues long. The CDR3 sequence: CASSLEQERGETQYF. CDR3 nucleotide sequence: TGTGCCAGCAGCTTGGAACAGGAGCGGGGAGAGACCCAGTACTTC. Full variable domain (missing parts from reference TRBV11-2 and TRBJ2-5): EAGVAQSPRYKIIEKRQSVAFWCNPISGHATLYWYQQILGQGPKLLIQFQNNGVVDDSQLPKDRFSAERLKGVDSTLKIQPAKLEDSAVYLCASSLEQERGETQYFGPGTRLLVL.

The chain links TRBV15 to TRBJ2-1; 13 bases are a match to TRBD2. The CDR3 has 16 amino acids. Trimming at V came to 1 base and at J to 4 bases, leaving 1 base not matched to a gene. Germline assignment: CDR1 LNHNV and CDR2 YYDKDF (reference sequence). The CDR3 sequence is CATSRVGLAGYNEQFF. The CDR3 nucleotides read TGTGCCACCAGCAGAGTGGGACTAGCGGGGTACAATGAGCAGTTCTTC.

The rearrangement uses TRBV29-1 and TRBJ2-3; 9 bases map to TRBD1. Germline V gene data show CDR1 as SQVTM and CDR2 as ANQGSEA. The CDR3 length is 14 residues. J was trimmed by 8 bases and V by 5 bases; bases with no gene match: 11. The CDR3 nucleotides are TGCAGCGTTCCCGGGACAGGGTCTGGGAGTACGCAGTATTTT. The encoded protein is CSVPGTGSGSTQYF.

V and J are TRBV27 and TRBJ2-7; 7 bases map to TRBD2. The ends lost 5 bases at V and 6 bases at J; junction bases unmatched: 1. Germline loops: CDR1 MNHEY, CDR2 SMNVEV (reference sequence). The CDR3 is 11 amino acids. The CDR3 DNA reads as TGTGCCAGCAGTCCGGGGGGCGAGCAGTACTTC. Its protein is CASSPGGEQYF.

The CDR3 is CASSLGGWGSNQPQHF. In DNA, the CDR3 is TGCGCCAGCAGCCTAGGTGGTTGGGGAAGCAATCAGCCCCAGCATTTT. This chain links TRBV4-1 with TRBJ1-5, with D uncertain. Germline lookup yields CDR1 MGHRA and CDR2 YSYEKL. Trimming cost V 4 bases and J 1 base, with 14 bases left between them. The CDR3 is made up of 16 amino acids.

CDR3 sequence: CASSLLRQLYGYTF. The CDR3 nucleotides read TGTGCCAGCAGCTTGTTACGGCAGTTATATGGCTACACCTTC. V usage is TRBV7-9 and J usage is TRBJ1-2; D is uncertain. V was clipped by 3 bases and J by 5 bases, with 13 bases between them. Per the germline V gene, CDR1 is SEHNR and CDR2 is FQNEAQ (reference sequence). This CDR3 is built from 14 residues.

This sequence joins TRBV21-1 and TRBJ2-5; TRBD1 reflects the table's D call only, with no check against the DNA. TRBV21-1 is marked as a pseudogene. The CDR3 length is 12 residues. The CDR3 reads CASRQVQETQYF. In DNA form, the CDR3 reads TGTGCCAGCAGACAGGTCCAAGAGACCCAGTACTTC.

The V gene is TRBV5-1, the J gene TRBJ2-1; D unresolved. CDR3 length equals 14 residues. Trimming took 0 bases from V and 10 from J, leaving 14 bases between them. The germline V gene encodes CDR1 SGHRS and CDR2 YFSETQ. In DNA form, the CDR3 reads TGCGCCAGCAGCTTGGAGCCCCGTGCTGGCGAGCAGTTCTTC. As protein: CASSLEPRAGEQFF. Combining the CDR3 with reference TRBV5-1 and TRBJ2-1 gives the whole variable domain KAGVTQTPRYLIKTRGQQVTLSCSPISGHRSVSWYQQTPGQGLQFLFEYFSETQRNKGNFPGRFSGRQFSNSRSEMNVSTLELGDSALYLCASSLEPRAGEQFFGPGTRLTVL.

A single count supports this clone. The gene calls are TRBV7-9 and TRBJ2-3, with 9 bases matching TRBD2. The CDR3 covers 16 residues. V trimming: 5 bases; J trimming: 1 base; junction bases outside the gene matches: 7. Germline CDR1 is SEHNR and CDR2 is FQNEAQ (reference sequence). DNA for the CDR3: TGTGCCAGCAGCATAACTAGCGGGCTGGGCACAGATACGCAGTATTTT. It encodes CASSITSGLGTDTQYF.

The chain couples TRBV19 to TRBJ1-5; D perhaps matches TRBD1 (6 bases). The germline V gene has CDR1 LNHDA and CDR2 SQIVND (reference sequence). The CDR3 sequence is 17 residues long. V was trimmed by 6 bases and J by 4 bases, leaving 22 bases between them. The CDR3 is CASRVGTHRRKNQPQHF. The CDR3 DNA reads as TGTGCCAGTAGGGTGGGGACACATAGGCGGAAAAATCAGCCCCAGCATTTT.

The chain joins TRBV5-1 to TRBJ2-1, with a weak D call TRBD2 (7 bases). With 0 bases removed from V and 2 bases from J, the gap between germline ends came to 12 bases. The V gene's germline CDR1 is SGHRS and CDR2 YFSETQ. This CDR3 spans 16 amino acids. CDR3 DNA: TGCGCCAGCAGCTTGGAAGGGGAGGGGGCCTACAATGAGCAGTTCTTC. Translated, it gives CASSLEGEGAYNEQFF.

The J gene is TRBJ1-2, the V gene TRBV5-1; maybe TRBD1 (5 bases). This CDR3 has 13 residues. Per germline, CDR1 SGHRS and CDR2 YFSETQ. V was shortened by 2 bases and J by 1 base, with 6 bases between the two germline ends. The CDR3 nucleotides are TGCGCCAGCAGCTTCAGGGTTAACTATGGCTACACCTTC. It codes for CASSFRVNYGYTF.